A single T cell receptor beta chain is shown here with its context. The clone's antigen remains unknown. No quality values exist for individual bases; no much larger clone is one base distant. This specimen comes from a study of patients and donors after allogeneic stem cell transplantation (dated by TCRdb to the early 2020s). V is cut by 2 bases and J by 5 bases, and the space between the germline ends is 9 bases. The germline V gene sets CDR1 to SGHTA and CDR2 to FQGNSA. The CDR3 starts with the cysteine, ends with the phenylalanine, and has 13 residues. The only DNA kept is the CDR3, 39 bases in frame from the first base. Libraries were built with RT-PCR. The instrument was a NextSeq 550. TCRdb handled the public reads itself, with Q25 trimming in fastp and clone calling in MiXCR, and kept productive beta chains. A single entry per CDR3 protein holds the most common genes and DNA from its merged rows. This sample gives about a million distinct CDR3 sequences in total; approximately 19% of them show up just once. The ten biggest clones cover 6% of the sample.

The clonotype comes from a human donor who was either an allogeneic HSCT recipient or a stem cell or donor lymphocyte infusion donor (not recorded which). It is not recorded whose cells these are; they may come from a transplant donor. The sequenced material came from blood, either unsorted or a sorted T cell fraction (not recorded which). The chain links TRBV7-2 with TRBJ2-5, and the D gene may be TRBD2, 5 bases matching. DNA sequence: TGTGCCAGCAGCTTACCTCCGGGGGAGACCCAGTACTTC. Its protein product is CASSLPPGETQYF. The CDR3 plus the reference TRBV7-2 and TRBJ2-5 genes for the other parts give the full variable domain: GAGVSQSPSNKVTEKGKDVELRCDPISGHTALYWYRQSLGQGLEFLIYFQGNSAPDKSGLPSDRFSAERTGGSVSTLTIQRTQQEDSAVYLCASSLPPGETQYFGPGTRLLVL.